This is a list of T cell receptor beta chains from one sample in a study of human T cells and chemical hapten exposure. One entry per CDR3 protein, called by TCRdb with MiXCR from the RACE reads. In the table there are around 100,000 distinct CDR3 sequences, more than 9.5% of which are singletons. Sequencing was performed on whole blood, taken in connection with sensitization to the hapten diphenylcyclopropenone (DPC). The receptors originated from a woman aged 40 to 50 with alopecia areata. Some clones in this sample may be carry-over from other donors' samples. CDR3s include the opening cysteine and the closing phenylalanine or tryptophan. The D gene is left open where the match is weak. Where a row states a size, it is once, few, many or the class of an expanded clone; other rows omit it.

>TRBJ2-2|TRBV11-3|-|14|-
TGTGCCAGCAGCTCCGACAGATTTGCCGGGGAGCTGTTTTTT
CASSSDRFAGELFF
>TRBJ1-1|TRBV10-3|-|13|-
TGTGCCATCAGTTTTAAGGGGAACACTGAAGCTTTCTTT
CAISFKGNTEAFF
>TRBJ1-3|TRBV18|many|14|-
TGTGCCAGCTCACTTCTTCGCTCTGGAAACACCATATATTTT
CASSLLRSGNTIYF
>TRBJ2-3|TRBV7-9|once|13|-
TGTGCCAGCAGTCAACGCAGCACAGATACGCAGTATTTT
CASSQRSTDTQYF
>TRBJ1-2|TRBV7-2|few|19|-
TGTGCCAGCAGCTTAGGCCCGGGGGGCAGGGTTGGGGCTAACTATGGCTACACCTTC
CASSLGPGGRVGANYGYTF
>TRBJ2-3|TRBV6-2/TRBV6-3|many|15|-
TGTGCCAGCAGTTACGGGTCAGGGAGCACAGATACGCAGTATTTT
CASSYGSGSTDTQYF
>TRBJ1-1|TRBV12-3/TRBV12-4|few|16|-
TGTGCCAGCAAGCAAGTGAGCCAGAGGCCCGGAACTGAAGCTTTCTTT
CASKQVSQRPGTEAFF
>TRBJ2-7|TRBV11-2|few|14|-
TGTGCCAGCAGCTTAGAAGGCGGATTCTACGAGCAGTACTTC
CASSLEGGFYEQYF
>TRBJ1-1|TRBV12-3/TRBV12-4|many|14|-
TGTGCCAGCAGTCAGGGACACTTGAACACTGAAGCTTTCTTT
CASSQGHLNTEAFF
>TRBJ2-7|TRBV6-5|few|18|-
TGTGCCAGCAGTTACTCGACAGGAGCCGGAAAGAGCTCCTACGAGCAGTACTTC
CASSYSTGAGKSSYEQYF
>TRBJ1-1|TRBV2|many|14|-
TGTGCCAGCAGTGGAAAGGGAGGGAACACTGAAGCTTTCTTT
CASSGKGGNTEAFF
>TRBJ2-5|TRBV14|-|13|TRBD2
TGTGCCAGCAGCCAGGGACTACAAGAGACCCAGTACTTC
CASSQGLQETQYF
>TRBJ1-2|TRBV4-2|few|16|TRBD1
TGTGCCAGCAGCCAAGGAGGACAGGGAACCATCTATGGCTACACCTTC
CASSQGGQGTIYGYTF
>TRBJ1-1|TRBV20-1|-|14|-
TGCAGTGCTAGGGATGGGGCAGGGAACACTGAAGCTTTCTTT
CSARDGAGNTEAFF
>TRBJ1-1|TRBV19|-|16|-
TGTGCCAGTAGTATAGTTCCCCCCAGGGCGAAGACTGAAGCTTTCTTT
CASSIVPPRAKTEAFF
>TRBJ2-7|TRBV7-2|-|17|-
TGTGCCAGCAGCCCTTGGGAGCTCGTGCCACCTGCTTACGAGCAGTACTTC
CASSPWELVPPAYEQYF
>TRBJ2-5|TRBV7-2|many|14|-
TGTGCCAGCAGCAAAGACCGGGGCCAAGAGACCCAGTACTTC
CASSKDRGQETQYF
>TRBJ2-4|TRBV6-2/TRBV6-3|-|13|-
TGTGCCAGCGACATGGGGCAGGAAAACATTCAGTACTTC
CASDMGQENIQYF
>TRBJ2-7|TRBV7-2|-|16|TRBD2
TGTGCCAGCAGCTTAGAAGGGACTAGCGGGACGTACGAGCAGTACTTC
CASSLEGTSGTYEQYF
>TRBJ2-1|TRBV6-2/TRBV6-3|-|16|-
TGTGCCAGCAGTTACTCGAGGGCAGGGACCTACAATGAGCAGTTCTTC
CASSYSRAGTYNEQFF
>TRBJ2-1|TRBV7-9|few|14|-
TGTGCCAGCAGGCCCTTGGGCGGGGATAATGAGCAGTTCTTC
CASRPLGGDNEQFF
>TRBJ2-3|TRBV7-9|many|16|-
TGTGCCAGCAGCTTCGGCCAGGCCCAAGATTCAGATACGCAGTATTTT
CASSFGQAQDSDTQYF
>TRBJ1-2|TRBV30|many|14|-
TGTGCCTGGAGTGTACCCCGCGTCAACTATGGCTACACCTTC
CAWSVPRVNYGYTF
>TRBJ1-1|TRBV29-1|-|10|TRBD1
TGCAGCGTCGGGACAGAAGAAGCTTTCTTT
CSVGTEEAFF
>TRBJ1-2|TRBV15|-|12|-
TGTGCCACCAGCAGACCAAGAGGAGGCTACACCTTC
CATSRPRGGYTF
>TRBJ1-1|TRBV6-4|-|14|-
TGTGCCAGCAGTGTCCGGGACCTAAACACTGAAGCTTTCTTT
CASSVRDLNTEAFF
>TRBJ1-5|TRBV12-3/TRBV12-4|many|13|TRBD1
TGTGCCAGCAGGGTGGCACTCCAGGGGGCCCAGCATTTT
CASRVALQGAQHF
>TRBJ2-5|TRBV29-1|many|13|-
TGCAGCGTTGACAGGTCGTACCAAGAGACCCAGTACTTC
CSVDRSYQETQYF
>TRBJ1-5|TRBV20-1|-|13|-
TGCAGTGCGGCCCCCAGTTGGAATCAGCCCCAGCATTTT
CSAAPSWNQPQHF
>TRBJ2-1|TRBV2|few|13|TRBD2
TGTGCCAGTCTAGCGGGGGCCTACAATGAGCAGTTCTTC
CASLAGAYNEQFF
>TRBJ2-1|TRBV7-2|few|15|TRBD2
TGTGCCAGCAGCTCCCGTTCACTAGCGGCCAATGAGCAGTTCTTC
CASSSRSLAANEQFF
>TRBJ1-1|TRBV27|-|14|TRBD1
TGTGCCAGCGGTCTCGACAGGGGCAACACTGAAGCTTTCTTT
CASGLDRGNTEAFF
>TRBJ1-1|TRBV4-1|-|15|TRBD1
TGCGCCAGCAGCCACGGGACAGGGCTGAGCACTGAAGCTTTCTTT
CASSHGTGLSTEAFF
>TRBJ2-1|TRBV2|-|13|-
TGTGCCAGCATCCCCGGGGGTCAAGATGAGCAGTTCTTC
CASIPGGQDEQFF
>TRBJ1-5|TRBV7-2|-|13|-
TGTGCCAGCAGCTTAGCTTTGTATCAGCCCCAGCATTTT
CASSLALYQPQHF
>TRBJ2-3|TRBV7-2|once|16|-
TGTGCCAGCAGCTTAGTTCTTGGCGGGGAAGAAGATACGCAGTATTTT
CASSLVLGGEEDTQYF
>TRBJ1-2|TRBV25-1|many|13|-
TGTGCCAGCAGGGGCGGGGAAGCGAATGGCTACACCTTC
CASRGGEANGYTF
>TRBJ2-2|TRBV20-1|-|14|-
TGCAGTGCTAGAGATGGCAGGAAGGGCGGGGAGCTGTTTTTT
CSARDGRKGGELFF
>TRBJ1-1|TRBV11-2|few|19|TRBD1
TGTGCCAGCAGCGCCAGTAGGGGGACAGGGGCCCACATGAACACTGAAGCTTTCTTT
CASSASRGTGAHMNTEAFF
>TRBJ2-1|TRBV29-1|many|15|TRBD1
TGCAGCGTGAGGGGGGCAGGGGGCAGGTACAATGAGCAGTTCTTC
CSVRGAGGRYNEQFF
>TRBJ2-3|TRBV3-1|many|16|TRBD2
TGTGCCAGCAACACGGGACTAGCGGGGGCCACAGATACGCAGTATTTT
CASNTGLAGATDTQYF
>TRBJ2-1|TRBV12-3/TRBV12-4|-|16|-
TGTGCCAGCAGTTTAAGACCCGGTCGGAGTTGGAATGAGCAGTTCTTC
CASSLRPGRSWNEQFF
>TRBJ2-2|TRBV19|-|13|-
TGTGCCAGTAATACAGGGAACACCGGGGAGCTGTTTTTT
CASNTGNTGELFF
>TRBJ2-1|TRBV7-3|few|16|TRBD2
TGTGCCAGCAGCTTCGCTAGCGGGGGGGCCGTGAATGAGCAGTTCTTC
CASSFASGGAVNEQFF
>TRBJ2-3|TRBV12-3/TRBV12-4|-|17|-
TGTGCCAGCAGTTTGTATCAGGGGGGGGCTGGCACAGATACGCAGTATTTT
CASSLYQGGAGTDTQYF
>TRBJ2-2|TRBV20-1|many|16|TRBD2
TGCAGTGCTAGAGTCGAAGGGAGGGAAGGGACCGGGGAGCTGTTTTTT
CSARVEGREGTGELFF